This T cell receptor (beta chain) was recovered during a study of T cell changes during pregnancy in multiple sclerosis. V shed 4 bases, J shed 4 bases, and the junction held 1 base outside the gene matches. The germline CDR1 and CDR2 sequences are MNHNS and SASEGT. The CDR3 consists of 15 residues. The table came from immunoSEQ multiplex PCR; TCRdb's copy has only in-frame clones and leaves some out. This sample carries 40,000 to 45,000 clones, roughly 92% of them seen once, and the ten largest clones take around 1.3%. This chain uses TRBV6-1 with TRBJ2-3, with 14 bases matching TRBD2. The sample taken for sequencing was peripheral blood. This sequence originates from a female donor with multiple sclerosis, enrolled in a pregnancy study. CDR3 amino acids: CASSGLAGGPDTQYF. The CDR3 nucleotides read TGTGCCAGCAGTGGACTAGCGGGAGGGCCAGATACGCAGTATTTT.